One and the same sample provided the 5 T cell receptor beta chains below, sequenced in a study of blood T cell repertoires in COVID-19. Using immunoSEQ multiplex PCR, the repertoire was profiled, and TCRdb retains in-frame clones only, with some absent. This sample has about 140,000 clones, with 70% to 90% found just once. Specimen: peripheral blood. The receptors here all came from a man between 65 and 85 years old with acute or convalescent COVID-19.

The CDR3, as DNA: TGTGCCAGCAGCTTAGATTTGGGGGCGCTAAGCACAGATACGCAGTATTTT. Residues: CASSLDLGALSTDTQYF. The V gene is TRBV7-9, the J gene TRBJ2-3; TRBD1 might be the D (6 bases). The V end lost 1 base, the J end lost 0 bases, and 14 bases lay between the germline ends. The CDR3 is 17 residues long. The germline V gene encodes CDR1 SEHNR and CDR2 FQNEAQ (reference sequence).

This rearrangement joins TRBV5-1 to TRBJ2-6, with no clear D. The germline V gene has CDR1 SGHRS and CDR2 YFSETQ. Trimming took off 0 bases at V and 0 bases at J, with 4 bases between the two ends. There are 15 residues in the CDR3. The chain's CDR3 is CASSLGASGANVLTF. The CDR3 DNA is TGCGCCAGCAGCTTGGGGGCCTCTGGGGCCAACGTCCTGACTTTC.

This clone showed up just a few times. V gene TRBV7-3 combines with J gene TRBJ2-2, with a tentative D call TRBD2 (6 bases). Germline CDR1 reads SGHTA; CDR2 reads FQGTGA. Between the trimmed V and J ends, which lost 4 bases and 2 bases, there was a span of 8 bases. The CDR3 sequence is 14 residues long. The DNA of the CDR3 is TGTGCCAGCAGCTGGGGGACTAACACCGGGGAGCTGTTTTTT. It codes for CASSWGTNTGELFF.

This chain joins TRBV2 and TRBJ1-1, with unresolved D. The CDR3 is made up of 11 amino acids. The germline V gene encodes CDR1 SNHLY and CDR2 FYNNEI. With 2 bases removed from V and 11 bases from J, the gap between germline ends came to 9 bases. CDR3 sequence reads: CASSESTGAFF. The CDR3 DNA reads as TGTGCCAGCAGTGAATCAACGGGGGCTTTCTTT. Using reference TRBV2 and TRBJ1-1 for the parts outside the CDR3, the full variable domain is EPEVTQTPSHQVTQMGQEVILRCVPISNHLYFYWYRQILGQKVEFLVSFYNNEISEKSEIFDDQFSVERPDGSNFTLKIRSTKLEDSAMYFCASSESTGAFFGQGTRLTVV.

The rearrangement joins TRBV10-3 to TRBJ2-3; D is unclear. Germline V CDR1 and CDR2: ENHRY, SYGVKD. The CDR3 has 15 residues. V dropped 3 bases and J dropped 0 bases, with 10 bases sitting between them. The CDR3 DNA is TGTGCCATCAGTGACTACTCATATAGCACAGATACGCAGTATTTT. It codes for CAISDYSYSTDTQYF.